This T cell receptor beta chain was retrieved from a study of T cell changes during pregnancy in multiple sclerosis. Data came from immunoSEQ multiplex PCR; TCRdb stores just in-frame clones and leaves some out. The table records under 50,000 clones, roughly 90% of them present only once. Looked up from germline, CDR1 is MNHEY and CDR2 is SMNVEV (reference sequence). This CDR3 has 14 amino acids. Losses at the gene ends were 2 bases for V and 4 bases for J; bases not matched to a gene: 2. The receptor was derived from a female donor in good health, enrolled as a control in a pregnancy study. V and J are TRBV27 and TRBJ2-1; 7 nucleotides agree with TRBD2. Sequenced material: peripheral blood, taken in the first trimester of pregnancy. The CDR3: CASSLAGAYNEQFF. CDR3 DNA: TGTGCCAGCAGTTTAGCGGGAGCTTACAATGAGCAGTTCTTC.